This is a list of T cell receptor beta chains from one sample in a study of blood T cell repertoires in COVID-19. Repertoires were generated with immunoSEQ multiplex PCR, while TCRdb's copy carries only in-frame clones and drops some. The sample includes over 130,000 clones, over 80% of them seen just once. Sample: peripheral blood. These receptors were collected from a young man with COVID-19, enrolled during active disease. CDR3s include the opening cysteine and the closing phenylalanine or tryptophan. D genes are given only for firm matches.

cdr3_length d_call j_call v_call cdr3_aa
16 NA TRBJ2-2 TRBV5-1 CASSFQQGTGTGELFF
16 NA TRBJ2-3 TRBV28 CASRSSSRSSTDTQYF
13 NA TRBJ1-5 TRBV7-9 CASSLEGDQPQHF
16 TRBD2 TRBJ2-1 TRBV6-4 CASSAVGGLAGEEQFF
12 NA TRBJ1-1 TRBV7-9 CASSLQVAEAFF
14 NA TRBJ2-7 TRBV2 CASIRGTSSYEQYF
19 NA TRBJ2-6 TRBV14 CVSSQTDSSSLSGANVLTF
12 NA TRBJ1-1 TRBV4-2 CASSQDSEGGLF
15 NA TRBJ2-3 TRBV9 CASSVVGGMADTQYF
15 NA TRBJ2-1 TRBV7-9 CASSLDGGAYNEQFF
16 TRBD1 TRBJ1-2 TRBV5-6 CASSFRQGAGGYGYTF
19 TRBD2 TRBJ2-3 TRBV7-3 CASSFSALAGGHGTDTQYF
14 NA TRBJ2-7 TRBV7-2 CASSLDEGAYEQYF
17 TRBD2 TRBJ2-1 TRBV4-2 CASSQDPAGGHTSEQFF
14 NA TRBJ2-7 TRBV7-2 CASSFGSGSYEQYF
16 TRBD1 TRBJ2-7 TRBV18 CASSSNRDRTTYEQYF
11 NA TRBJ2-7 TRBV30 CAWSRPREQYF
15 TRBD1 TRBJ1-6 TRBV5-8 CASSFEGAENSPLHF
15 TRBD1 TRBJ2-7 TRBV4-2 CASSHLKDRVHEQYF
14 NA TRBJ2-2 TRBV19 CASSGRAVTGELFF
14 NA TRBJ2-1 TRBV6-5 CASRDPGAYNEQFF
11 NA TRBJ2-7 TRBV11-2 CASSLSRLRYF
14 NA TRBJ1-1 TRBV2 CASSEDRVNTEAFF
14 NA TRBJ1-4 TRBV19 CASSMTVNNEKLFF
13 NA TRBJ2-7 TRBV7-8 CASSLKGVSEQYF
18 TRBD2 TRBJ2-3 TRBV2 CASSAPLAGGIGTDTQYF
19 TRBD1 TRBJ2-2 TRBV28 CASSFTNPGQSVDTGELFF
17 NA TRBJ2-1 TRBV1 CTSSPDRGWEASNEQFF
11 NA TRBJ1-2 TRBV5-1 CASSEGDGYTF
13 NA TRBJ1-1 TRBV28 CASRGGVYTEAFF
16 TRBD1 TRBJ2-4 TRBV4-3 CASSQALRDSKNIQYF
14 NA TRBJ1-1 TRBV10-3 CAISDARLLSEAFF
14 TRBD1 TRBJ2-7 TRBV20-1 CSASKGTGPYEQYF
18 TRBD2 TRBJ2-1 TRBV5-1 CASSSGTSGRAKKNEQFF
14 NA TRBJ2-7 TRBV5-4 CASSLTGKAYEQYF
16 TRBD1 TRBJ2-1 TRBV6-5 CASSYGGTGKKNEQFF
15 NA TRBJ1-5 TRBV7-2 CASSLDSRGWSPQHF
13 TRBD1 TRBJ2-2 TRBV30 CARTGTNTGELFF
15 TRBD1 TRBJ2-5 TRBV6-5 CASSYSMTGGETQYF
14 NA TRBJ2-2 TRBV18 CASSPTVSTGELFF
13 NA TRBJ1-5 TRBV3-1/TRBV3-2 CASSLGTNQPQHF
19 NA TRBJ1-5 TRBV3-1/TRBV3-2 CASSQEGTKNPWREQPQHF
11 TRBD1 TRBJ1-1 TRBV6-5 CASTRGQGAFF
15 TRBD1 TRBJ2-7 TRBV6-1 CASSEGTGGAYEQYF
13 NA TRBJ2-7 TRBV7-8 CASSSGTSYEQYF
15 TRBD1 TRBJ2-7 TRBV13 CASRSGGQSSYEQYF
12 NA TRBJ2-7 TRBV3-1/TRBV3-2 CASSQVNSEQYF
14 NA TRBJ2-3 TRBV20-1 CSASKQGGPDTQYF
11 NA TRBJ2-1 TRBV19 CASSISERQFF
15 TRBD1 TRBJ1-5 TRBV4-2 CASNPGGAGNQPQHF
14 NA TRBJ1-4 TRBV6-5 CASSYGAGYEKLFF
13 NA TRBJ1-4 TRBV6-5 CASRGATNEKLFF
14 NA TRBJ1-2 TRBV2 CASRALGEMYGYTF
11 NA TRBJ2-1 TRBV5-1 CASSTAGEQFF
14 TRBD1 TRBJ1-2 TRBV7-3 CASSLGTGGYGYTF
18 TRBD2 TRBJ2-3 TRBV10-3 CAISGSPGLAGATDTQYF
13 TRBD1 TRBJ2-7 TRBV2 CASNRDREYEQYF
14 NA TRBJ1-2 TRBV7-2 CASSLTRRGDGYTF